This T cell receptor beta chain was captured by sequencing in a study of response to subunit inactivated influenza vaccine listed by TCRdb under 2018. Describing the broader study: Deep quantitative profiling of the T cell receptor repertoire was used in the study to follow responses to a trivalent subunit inactivated influenza vaccine.

The library relied on RT-PCR. Sequencing used an Illumina HiSeq 2500. TCRdb reran the public reads through fastp at Q25 and MiXCR, keeping productive beta chains. Each CDR3 protein gets just one entry, which takes the most common genes and DNA from the rows behind it. The sample data list roughly 630,000 distinct CDR3 sequences, and less than 15% of these were observed just once. Approximately 7.6% of the sample lies in the top ten. A note on this clonotype: The target of this receptor is not known. The sample holds no much larger clone one base away, and base qualities are not on file.

Overall study outcomes, separate from this receptor: It was suggested by the authors that each seasonal influenza vaccination may recruit only a limited number of new T cells.

The CDR3 goes from the cysteine to the phenylalanine over 16 residues. Only the CDR3 portion is preserved as DNA: 48 bases, with reading frame beginning at the first base. V is pared back by 8 bases and J by 5 bases, with 24 bases lying between the germline termini. In the germline V gene, CDR1 corresponds to MNHEY and CDR2 to SVGEGT. This TCR was sampled from a man aged 50 or older who received an inactivated influenza vaccine. Donor details come from another sample of the same person, matched by shared clones. The sequences come from PBMCs from blood, collected roughly 15 days before vaccination. The sequence is built from TRBV6-2 or TRBV6-3 and TRBJ1-1; 5 matching bases give a weak D call of TRBD1. This receptor carries the CDR3 CASASPGRGFRTEAFF. In nucleotide form, the sequence is TGTGCCAGCGCCTCTCCCGGGCGGGGGTTTAGAACTGAAGCTTTCTTT.